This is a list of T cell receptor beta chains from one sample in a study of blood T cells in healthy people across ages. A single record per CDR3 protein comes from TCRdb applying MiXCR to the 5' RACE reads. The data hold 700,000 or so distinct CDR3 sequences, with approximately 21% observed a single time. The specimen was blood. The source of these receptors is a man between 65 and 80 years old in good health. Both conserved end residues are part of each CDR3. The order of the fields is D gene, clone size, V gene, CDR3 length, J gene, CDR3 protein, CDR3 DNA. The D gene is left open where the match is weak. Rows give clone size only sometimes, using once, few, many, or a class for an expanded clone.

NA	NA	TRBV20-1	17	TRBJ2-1	CSARGEIRDGVTNEQFF	TGCAGTGCTAGGGGAGAAATAAGGGACGGAGTTACCAATGAGCAGTTCTTC
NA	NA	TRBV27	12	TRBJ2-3	CASSSRKDTQYF	TGTGCCAGCAGTTCCCGGAAGGATACGCAGTATTTT
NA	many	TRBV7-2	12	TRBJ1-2	CASSPDGYGYTF	TGTGCCAGCAGTCCCGACGGATATGGCTACACCTTC
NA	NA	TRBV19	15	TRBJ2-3	CASSIGGGTTDTQYF	TGTGCCAGTAGTATTGGAGGGGGCACCACAGATACGCAGTATTTT
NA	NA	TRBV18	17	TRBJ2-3	CASSPSSGQPFTDTQYF	TGTGCCAGCTCACCATCGAGCGGGCAACCGTTCACAGATACGCAGTATTTT
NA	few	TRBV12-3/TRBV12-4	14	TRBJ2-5	CASSAGQVQETQYF	TGTGCCAGCAGTGCGGGACAAGTCCAAGAGACCCAGTACTTC
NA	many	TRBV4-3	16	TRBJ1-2	CASSQESGFTNYGYTF	TGCGCCAGCAGCCAAGAATCCGGCTTTACTAACTATGGCTACACCTTC
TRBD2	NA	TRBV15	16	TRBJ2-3	CATSRGTSGRADTQYF	TGTGCCACCAGCAGAGGAACTAGCGGGAGGGCGGATACGCAGTATTTT
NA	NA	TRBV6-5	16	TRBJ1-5	CASSYSRADQNQPQHF	TGTGCCAGCAGTTACTCGAGGGCAGATCAAAATCAGCCCCAGCATTTT
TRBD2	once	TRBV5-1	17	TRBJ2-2	CASSSTPGLANTGELFF	TGCGCCAGCAGCTCAACTCCGGGACTAGCGAACACCGGGGAGCTGTTTTTT
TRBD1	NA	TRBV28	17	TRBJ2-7	CASRDNLGQGNTNEQYF	TGTGCCAGCAGGGACAACCTAGGACAGGGTAACACGAACGAGCAGTACTTC
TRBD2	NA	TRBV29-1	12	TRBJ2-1	CSVELAGFEQFF	TGCAGCGTTGAACTAGCGGGCTTTGAGCAGTTCTTC
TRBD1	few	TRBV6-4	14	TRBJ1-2	CASSLDRQTGGYTF	TGTGCCAGCAGTCTGGACAGGCAGACGGGGGGCTACACCTTC
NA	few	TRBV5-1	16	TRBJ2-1	CASSLALGSSYNEQFF	TGCGCCAGCAGCTTGGCCTTGGGCTCCTCCTACAATGAGCAGTTCTTC
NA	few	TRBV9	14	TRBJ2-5	CASSVGPSQETQYF	TGTGCCAGCAGCGTAGGACCATCGCAAGAGACCCAGTACTTC
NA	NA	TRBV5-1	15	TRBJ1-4	CASSLATGLDEKLFF	TGCGCCAGCAGCTTGGCGACAGGATTGGATGAAAAACTGTTTTTT
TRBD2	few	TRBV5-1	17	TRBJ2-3	CASRTQTSGVVTDTQYF	TGCGCCAGCAGAACACAGACTAGCGGGGTGGTCACAGATACGCAGTATTTT
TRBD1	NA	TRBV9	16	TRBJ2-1	CASSLGGTGIRNEQFF	TGTGCCAGCAGCCTGGGTGGGACAGGGATTAGGAATGAGCAGTTCTTC
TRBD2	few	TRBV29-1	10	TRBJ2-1	CSVPSGEQFF	TGCAGCGTTCCTAGCGGTGAGCAGTTCTTC
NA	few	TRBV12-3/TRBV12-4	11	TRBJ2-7	CASSFWDEQYF	TGTGCCAGCAGTTTTTGGGACGAGCAGTACTTC
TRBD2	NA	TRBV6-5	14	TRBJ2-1	CASSFQRGGTEQFF	TGTGCCAGCAGTTTCCAGCGGGGGGGCACTGAGCAGTTCTTC
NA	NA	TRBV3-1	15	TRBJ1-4	CASSQQADLNEKLFF	TGTGCCAGCAGCCAACAGGCAGACCTGAATGAAAAACTGTTTTTT
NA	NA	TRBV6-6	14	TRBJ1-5	CASSPDPRDQPQHF	TGTGCCAGCAGCCCCGACCCCCGGGATCAGCCCCAGCATTTT
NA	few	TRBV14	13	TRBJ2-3	CASSQEGGDTQYF	TGTGCCAGCAGCCAAGAGGGGGGAGATACGCAGTATTTT
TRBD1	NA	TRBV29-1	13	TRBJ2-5	CSVPKGQGETQYF	TGCAGCGTTCCAAAGGGACAGGGAGAGACCCAGTACTTC
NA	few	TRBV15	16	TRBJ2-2	CATSRDASALTGELFF	TGTGCCACCAGCAGAGATGCGAGCGCTCTCACCGGGGAGCTGTTTTTT
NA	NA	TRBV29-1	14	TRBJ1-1	CSVEVGGMNTEAFF	TGCAGCGTTGAAGTAGGCGGCATGAACACTGAAGCTTTCTTT
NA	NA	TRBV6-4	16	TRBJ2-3	CASSVNGGGGTDTQYF	TGTGCCAGCAGTGTTAATGGAGGAGGTGGTACAGATACGCAGTATTTT
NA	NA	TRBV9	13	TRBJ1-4	CASSVGGAGKLFF	TGTGCCAGCAGCGTAGGTGGGGCGGGCAAACTGTTTTTT
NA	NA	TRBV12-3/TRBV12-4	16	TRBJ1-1	CASKKGPLWVNTEAFF	TGTGCCAGCAAAAAGGGGCCCTTGTGGGTGAACACTGAAGCTTTCTTT
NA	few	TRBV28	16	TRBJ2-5	CACRKRQGEFQETQYF	TGTGCCTGCCGGAAAAGGCAGGGTGAATTCCAAGAGACCCAGTACTTC
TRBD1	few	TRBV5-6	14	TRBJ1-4	CASSLNRGPEKLFF	TGTGCCAGCAGCCTGAACAGGGGACCGGAAAAACTGTTTTTT
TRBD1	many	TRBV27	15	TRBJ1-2	CASRTRGGANYGYTF	TGTGCCAGCAGGACCCGAGGGGGCGCGAACTATGGCTACACCTTC
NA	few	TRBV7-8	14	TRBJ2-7	CASSLELRGHEQYF	TGTGCCAGCAGCTTAGAGCTACGAGGGCACGAGCAGTACTTC
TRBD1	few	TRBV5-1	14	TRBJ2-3	CASSKGQATDTQYF	TGCGCCAGCAGCAAGGGACAGGCCACAGATACGCAGTATTTT
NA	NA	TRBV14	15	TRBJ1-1	CASSQEGAPNTEAFF	TGTGCCAGCAGCCAAGAGGGAGCCCCGAACACTGAAGCTTTCTTT
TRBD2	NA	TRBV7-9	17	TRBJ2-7	CASSSWGLAGGTYEQYF	TGTGCCAGCAGCTCTTGGGGGCTAGCGGGAGGTACCTACGAGCAGTACTTC
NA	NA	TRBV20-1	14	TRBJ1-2	CSARLLGTSGGYTF	TGCAGTGCTAGACTTCTGGGGACATCCGGTGGCTACACCTTC
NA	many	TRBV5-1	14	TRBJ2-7	CASSPGGSSYEQYF	TGTGCCAGCTCACCAGGGGGGAGCTCCTACGAGCAGTACTTC
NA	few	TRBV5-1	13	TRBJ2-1	CASSFSRGNEQFF	TGCGCCAGCAGCTTCAGCAGGGGAAATGAGCAGTTCTTC
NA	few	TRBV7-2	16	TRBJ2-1	CASSLGLGFLVDEQFF	TGTGCCAGCAGCTTAGGGCTCGGGTTCTTGGTGGATGAGCAGTTCTTC
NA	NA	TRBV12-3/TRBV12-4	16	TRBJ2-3	CASVPRSRGRTDTQYF	TGTGCCAGCGTTCCCCGATCGAGAGGTCGCACAGATACGCAGTATTTT
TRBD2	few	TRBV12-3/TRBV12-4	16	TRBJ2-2	CASLRTSGLGTGELFF	TGTGCCAGCCTCAGGACTAGCGGACTAGGGACCGGGGAGCTGTTTTTT
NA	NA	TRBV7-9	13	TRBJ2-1	CASTLPSRNEQFF	TGTGCCAGCACCCTCCCGAGCAGGAATGAGCAGTTCTTC
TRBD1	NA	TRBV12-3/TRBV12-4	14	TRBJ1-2	CASSPTGQYYGYTF	TGTGCCAGCAGTCCGACAGGGCAGTACTATGGCTACACCTTC
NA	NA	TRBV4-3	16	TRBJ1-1	CASSLLGRGASTEAFF	TGCGCCAGCAGCCTCTTGGGTCGGGGGGCTTCCACTGAAGCTTTCTTT
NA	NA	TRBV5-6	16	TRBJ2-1	CASSLAAGAVSNEQFF	TGTGCCAGCAGCTTGGCGGCGGGGGCCGTTTCTAATGAGCAGTTCTTC
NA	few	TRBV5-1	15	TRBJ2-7	CASSPDWQTSYEQYF	TGCGCCAGCAGCCCAGACTGGCAGACGTCTTACGAGCAGTACTTC
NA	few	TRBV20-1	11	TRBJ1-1	CSAVVRTEAFF	TGCAGTGCCGTCGTCAGGACTGAAGCTTTCTTT
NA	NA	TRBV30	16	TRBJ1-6	CAWSVPDSSYNSPLHF	TGTGCCTGGAGTGTACCGGACAGCTCCTATAATTCACCCCTCCACTTT
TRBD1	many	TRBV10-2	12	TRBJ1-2	CASSETQGGYTF	TGCGCCAGCAGTGAGACACAGGGGGGCTACACCTTC
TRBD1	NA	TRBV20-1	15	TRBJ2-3	CSATGQGGSTDTQYF	TGCAGTGCTACCGGACAGGGTGGAAGCACAGATACGCAGTATTTT
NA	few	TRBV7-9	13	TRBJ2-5	CASSSQFQETQYF	TGTGCCAGCAGTTCACAGTTTCAAGAGACCCAGTACTTC